The 4 T cell receptor beta chains below all came from one sample that was sequenced in a study of cytomegalovirus exposure and HLA in healthy donors. With 60 Vbeta and 13 Jbeta primers, the PCR was carried out. TCRdb keeps only in-frame clones here, not all; method: immunoSEQ multiplex PCR. In the table there are roughly 150,000 clones, over 65% of which are singletons. Sample: PBMCs. The receptors derive from a male donor in good health and CMV-seronegative.

The chain uses TRBV10-3 and TRBJ2-7; D not certain. Germline V lookup: CDR1 ENHRY, CDR2 SYGVKD. V gave up 5 bases and J gave up 3 bases, with 5 bases separating them. CDR3 length: 11 residues. DNA of the CDR3: TGTGCCATCAGTCCAGACTACGAGCAGTACTTC. Its translation: CAISPDYEQYF.

J is TRBJ2-1 and V is TRBV13, with 8 nucleotides matching TRBD2. Germline CDR1 and CDR2: PRHDT and FYEKMQ (reference sequence). The CDR3 is 15 residues long. J gave up 1 base and V 5 bases, and 4 bases lay outside the gene matches. CDR3 sequence (DNA): TGTGCCAGCAGCACCGGGACTAGTTCCTACAATGAGCAGTTCTTC. This gives the protein CASSTGTSSYNEQFF.

This chain uses TRBV13 with TRBJ2-7; the D is unclear. Germline V lookup: CDR1 PRHDT, CDR2 FYEKMQ (reference sequence). The CDR3 contains 12 residues. V lost 5 bases and J 9 bases, leaving 14 bases between the germline ends. As DNA, the CDR3 is TGTGCCAGCAGCCCCGGAAACCTAGGGCAGTACTTC. Translation: CASSPGNLGQYF.

The chain links TRBV10-3 to TRBJ2-7, with TRBD1 matching 8 bases. Germline trimming cut 10 bases from V and 2 bases from J; bases unmatched to any gene: 10. The CDR3 covers 14 residues. Germline CDR1 ENHRY, CDR2 SYGVKD. The CDR3, as DNA: TGTGCCAGTACCGGGACAGGAGCTACCTACGAGCAGTACTTC. This codes for CASTGTGATYEQYF.